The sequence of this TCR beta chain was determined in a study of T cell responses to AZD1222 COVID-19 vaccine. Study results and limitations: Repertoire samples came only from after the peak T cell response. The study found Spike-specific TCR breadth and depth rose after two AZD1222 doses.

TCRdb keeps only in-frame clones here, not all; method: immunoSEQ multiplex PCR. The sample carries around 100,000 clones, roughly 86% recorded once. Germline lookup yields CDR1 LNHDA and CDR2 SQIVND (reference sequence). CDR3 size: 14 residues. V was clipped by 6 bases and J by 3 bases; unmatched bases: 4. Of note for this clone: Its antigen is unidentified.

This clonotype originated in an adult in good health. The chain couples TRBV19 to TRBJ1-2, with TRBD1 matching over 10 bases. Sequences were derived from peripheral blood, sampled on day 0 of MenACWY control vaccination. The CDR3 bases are TGTGCCAGTAGCCTGACAGGGGGCGACTATGGCTACACCTTC. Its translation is CASSLTGGDYGYTF.